This passage covers 19 T cell receptor beta chains from one sample sequenced in a study of blood T cell repertoires in COVID-19 (TCRdb year 2020). The receptor library was made with the immunoSEQ multiplex PCR assay. Not all clones reach the TCRdb copy of this immuneACCESS table, which keeps in-frame sequences only. Checked studies attribute under half of the gap to unresolved V genes and leave the rest unexplained. In this sample the table shows around 240,000 clones, approximately 83% of which occur a single time. Of the sample, just over 3% falls within the top ten clones. Sequencing was performed on peripheral blood. All receptors derive from a woman aged 25-40 years who had recovered from COVID-19.

The chain combines TRBV12-2 with TRBJ2-3; the tabulated D call, TRBD2, remains unverified against the DNA. TRBV12-2 is assigned pseudogene status. The length of the CDR3 is 18 residues. This chain's CDR3 is CASRLERVAGGWTDTQYF. Written as DNA, the CDR3 is TGTGCAAGTCGCTTAGAGAGGGTAGCGGGGGGCTGGACAGATACGCAGTATTTT.

The chain joins TRBV7-9 to TRBJ2-7; tentative D call: TRBD1 (5 bases). Germline V gives CDR1 SEHNR, CDR2 FQNEAQ (reference sequence). CDR3 size: 15 residues. Trimming cost V 1 base and J 3 bases, with 13 bases left between them. CDR3 nucleotides: TGTGCCAGCAGCTTAGATCAGGGATACGGCTACGAGCAGTACTTC. As protein: CASSLDQGYGYEQYF.

This clone was observed a handful of times. This chain connects TRBV7-9 to TRBJ1-3, with TRBD1 matching over 7 bases. The junction had 13 bases not matched to a gene; V was cut back by 4 bases and J by 13 bases. The CDR3 length is 14 residues. The germline V gene encodes CDR1 SEHNR and CDR2 FQNEAQ (reference sequence). The CDR3 protein is CASSSHSLMDRIYF. For the CDR3, the DNA is TGTGCCAGCAGCTCACATTCGTTAATGGACAGGATATATTTT.

The chain couples TRBV20-1 to TRBJ2-1, with 9 bases identical to TRBD2. The CDR3 has 14 residues. V shed 3 bases, J shed 4 bases, and the junction held 4 bases outside the gene matches. CDR1 and CDR2 from the germline V gene are DFQATT and SNEGSKA (reference sequence). The CDR3: CSASGGGVYNEQFF. CDR3 DNA: TGCAGTGCTAGTGGCGGGGGGGTTTACAATGAGCAGTTCTTC.

V usage is TRBV3-1 (or the pseudogene TRBV3-2) and J usage is TRBJ2-5; the D is unclear. This CDR3 region has 14 residues. Trimming removed 4 bases at V and 5 bases at J, with 14 bases between. Germline-derived CDR1 and CDR2 are LGHDT and YNNKEL (reference sequence). CDR3 residues: CASSLARRAETQYF. CDR3 DNA sequence: TGTGCCAGCAGCCTAGCACGGCGTGCGGAGACCCAGTACTTC.

This chain links TRBV9 with TRBJ2-2; TRBD2 matches at 9 bases. This CDR3 comprises 18 residues. Germline lookup yields CDR1 SGDLS and CDR2 YYNGEE. The V gene end was trimmed by 0 bases and the J gene end by 7 bases; junction bases not matched to a gene: 13. CDR3 amino acids: CASSVEIAGALLDGELFF. The DNA for the CDR3 is TGTGCCAGCAGCGTAGAGATAGCGGGGGCCCTTCTCGACGGGGAGCTGTTTTTT.

Comments on this clone: This sample includes further DNA sequences coding for the same CDR3. J is TRBJ1-2 and V is TRBV18; no clear D gene. V lost 5 bases and J lost 0, with 4 bases in between. The CDR3 spans 12 residues. CDR1 and CDR2 (germline): KGHSH, LQKENI. The CDR3 spells CASSSSNYGYTF. CDR3 coding DNA: TGTGCCAGCTCATCGTCTAACTATGGCTACACCTTC.

This clone was recorded only once. V usage is TRBV19 and J usage is TRBJ1-1; D is undetermined. The CDR3 is 13 amino acids. Trimming took off 5 bases at V and 3 bases at J, with 10 bases between the two ends. Germline CDR1 is LNHDA and CDR2 is SQIVND (reference sequence). The chain's CDR3 is CASSPSGHTEAFF. CDR3 in DNA: TGTGCCAGTAGTCCCTCGGGTCACACTGAAGCTTTCTTT.

This sequence joins TRBV27 and TRBJ2-7; TRBD2 might be the D (5 bases). This CDR3 region has 12 residues. The V and J ends lost 2 bases and 3 bases respectively, with 5 bases between them. Germline V CDR1 and CDR2: MNHEY, SMNVEV (reference sequence). The DNA for the CDR3 is TGTGCCAGCAGTTTAGGAGGCTACGAGCAGTACTTC. The encoded protein is CASSLGGYEQYF.

This chain joins TRBV4-1 and TRBJ2-5, with 11 bases aligning to TRBD2. V was pared by 0 bases and J by 0 bases, with 6 bases of the junction left unmatched. The germline gives CDR1 MGHRA, CDR2 YSYEKL. The CDR3 loop spans 18 amino acids. The CDR3: CASSQEKTSGGDQETQYF. The CDR3 DNA reads TGCGCCAGCAGCCAAGAGAAAACTAGCGGGGGAGACCAAGAGACCCAGTACTTC.

The chain's CDR3 is CASSGTGTSVNNYGYTF. The CDR3 DNA follows: TGTGCCAGCAGCGGGACAGGGACCTCGGTAAATAACTATGGCTACACCTTC. The chain has TRBV7-9 and TRBJ1-2; 9 bases agree with TRBD1. The germline CDR1 and CDR2 sequences are SEHNR and FQNEAQ (reference sequence). Trimming cost V 5 bases and J 1 base; bases outside gene matches: 11. CDR3 length: 17 amino acids. Filled out from reference TRBV7-9 and TRBJ1-2, the complete variable domain reads DTGVSQNPRHKITKRGQNVTFRCDPISEHNRLYWYRQTLGQGPEFLTYFQNEAQLEKSRLLSDRFSAERPKGSFSTLEIQRTEQGDSAMYLCASSGTGTSVNNYGYTFGSGTRLTVV.

This sequence joins TRBV5-1 and TRBJ2-2; D might be TRBD1 (5 bases). The CDR3 runs 13 residues. The germline CDR1 and CDR2 sequences are SGHRS and YFSETQ. Between the trimmed V and J ends, which lost 0 bases and 5 bases, there was a span of 5 bases. The CDR3 here is CASSLEGTGELFF. In DNA form, the CDR3 reads TGCGCCAGCAGCTTGGAGGGGACCGGGGAGCTGTTTTTT.

V is TRBV2 and J is TRBJ2-7; 7 bases align to TRBD1. The germline CDR1 and CDR2 sequences are SNHLY and FYNNEI. The V segment lost 4 bases and the J segment 7 bases; nucleotides outside the gene matches: 7. The CDR3 contains 13 residues. The CDR3 sequence: CASSVQGMGEQYF. CDR3 DNA: TGTGCCAGCAGTGTACAGGGGATGGGGGAGCAGTACTTC.

This chain joins TRBV7-2 and TRBJ1-5; D remains ambiguous. This CDR3 region has 18 residues. The V gene's germline CDR1 is SGHTA and CDR2 FQGNSA. Trimming took off 2 bases at V and 0 bases at J, with 17 bases between the two ends. CDR3 in DNA: TGTGCCAGCAGCTTAACGGGTGACTTGGTCTATAGCAATCAGCCCCAGCATTTT. Translation: CASSLTGDLVYSNQPQHF. Drawing the rest from reference TRBV7-2 and TRBJ1-5, the complete variable domain is GAGVSQSPSNKVTEKGKDVELRCDPISGHTALYWYRQSLGQGLEFLIYFQGNSAPDKSGLPSDRFSAERTGGSVSTLTIQRTQQEDSAVYLCASSLTGDLVYSNQPQHFGDGTRLSIL.

The V call is TRBV7-9, the J call TRBJ2-3; D is perhaps TRBD1 (6 bases). The germline V and J ends were trimmed by 5 bases and 2 bases, with 17 bases remaining between them. Germline values: CDR1 SEHNR, CDR2 FQNEAQ (reference sequence). The CDR3 is 16 amino acids. CDR3 DNA sequence: TGTGCCAGCAGCAAGGAAACAGGGCCGCACACAGATACGCAGTATTTT. Amino acid sequence: CASSKETGPHTDTQYF.

V usage is TRBV3-1 (or the pseudogene TRBV3-2) and J usage is TRBJ2-1; possibly TRBD2 for D (6 bases). The CDR3 has 11 amino acids. V lost 10 bases to trimming and J lost 13 bases, with 17 bases between them. Germline loops: CDR1 LGHDT, CDR2 YNNKEL (reference sequence). The DNA of the CDR3 is TGTGCCACCCAAAGTTCCGGGGGACAGTTCTTC. This encodes CATQSSGGQFF.

J is TRBJ1-4 and V is TRBV5-1, with 8 bases identical to TRBD1. This CDR3 has 14 amino acids. Germline CDR1 reads SGHRS; CDR2 reads YFSETQ. With V trimmed by 4 bases and J by 3 bases, 2 bases remained unmatched. CDR3 bases: TGCGCCAGCAGCCCGACAGGGGCTAATGAAAAACTGTTTTTT. It codes for CASSPTGANEKLFF.

The gene calls are TRBV27 and TRBJ2-7; 8 nucleotides match TRBD1. The junction had 9 bases not matched to a gene; V was cut back by 3 bases and J by 2 bases. Germline loops: CDR1 MNHEY, CDR2 SMNVEV (reference sequence). The CDR3 is made up of 16 amino acids. The DNA of the CDR3 is TGTGCCAGCAGTTTTACGGGACAGGTTAGCGCCTACGAGCAGTACTTC. This gives the protein CASSFTGQVSAYEQYF.

The chain uses TRBV24-1 and TRBJ2-2, with 9 bases fitting TRBD1. Germline V lookup: CDR1 KGHDR, CDR2 SFDVKD. The V gene end was trimmed by 4 bases and the J gene end by 4 bases; junction bases not matched to a gene: 9. This CDR3 region has 17 residues. The CDR3 DNA follows: TGTGCCACCAGTGACCCCTCGGGACAGGGAGTCACCGGGGAGCTGTTTTTT. This codes for CATSDPSGQGVTGELFF.